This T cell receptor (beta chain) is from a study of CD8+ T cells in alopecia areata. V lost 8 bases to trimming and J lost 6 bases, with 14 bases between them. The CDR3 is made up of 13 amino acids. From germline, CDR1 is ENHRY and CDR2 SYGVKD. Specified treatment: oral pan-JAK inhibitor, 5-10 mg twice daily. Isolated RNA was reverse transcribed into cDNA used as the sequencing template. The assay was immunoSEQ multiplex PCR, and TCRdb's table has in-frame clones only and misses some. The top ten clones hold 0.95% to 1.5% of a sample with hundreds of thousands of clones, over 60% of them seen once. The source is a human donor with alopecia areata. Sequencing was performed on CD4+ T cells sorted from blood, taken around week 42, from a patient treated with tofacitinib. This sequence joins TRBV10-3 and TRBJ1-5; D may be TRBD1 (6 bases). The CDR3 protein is CAIGQGLPQPQHF. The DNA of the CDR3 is TGTGCCATCGGGCAGGGGTTGCCTCAGCCCCAGCATTTT.